This entry lists 21 T cell receptor beta chains sequenced from one sample in a study of PD-1 blockade in mismatch repair-deficient tumors. TCRdb's table, derived via immunoSEQ multiplex PCR, lists solely in-frame clones and lacks some. The profile shows about 63,000 clones, about nine tenths of them singletons. Specimen: peripheral blood, collected 52 weeks after starting pembrolizumab. The receptor set was obtained from an adult with mismatch repair-deficient cancer.

The rearrangement uses TRBV27 and TRBJ1-4; D gene ambiguous. CDR1 MNHEY and CDR2 SMNVEV come from the germline V gene (reference sequence). V lost 4 bases to trimming and J lost 7 bases, with 10 bases between them. The CDR3 consists of 13 residues. CDR3 protein: CASSSGNPEKLFF. The CDR3, as DNA: TGTGCCAGCAGTTCCGGGAACCCTGAAAAACTGTTTTTT.

The rearrangement uses TRBV29-1 and TRBJ2-5; 8 bases are shared with TRBD1. The V gene end was trimmed by 4 bases and the J gene end by 9 bases; junction bases not matched to a gene: 7. This CDR3 contains 12 residues. Germline CDR1 is SQVTM and CDR2 is ANQGSEA. Here the CDR3 DNA reads TGCAGCGTTGTCCCAGGGGGCGAGGCCCAGTACTTC. Protein sequence: CSVVPGGEAQYF.

The chain joins TRBV6-5 to TRBJ2-7; D unresolved. The germline CDR1 and CDR2 sequences are MNHEY and SVGAGI. The germline V and J ends were trimmed by 0 bases and 0 bases, with 9 bases remaining between them. The CDR3 consists of 15 residues. The CDR3 reads CASSYSVQNSYEQYF. CDR3 DNA sequence: TGTGCCAGCAGTTACTCTGTACAGAACTCCTACGAGCAGTACTTC.

This sequence joins TRBV18 and TRBJ1-4, with a weak D call TRBD1 (5 bases). V was trimmed by 2 bases and J by 5 bases, leaving 9 bases between them. The CDR3 spans 14 residues. Germline loops: CDR1 KGHSH, CDR2 LQKENI. The CDR3 nucleotides are TGTGCCAGCTCACCAAGGGACCGGAATGAAAAACTGTTTTTT. Amino acids: CASSPRDRNEKLFF.

The chain joins TRBV7-6 to TRBJ2-3; D gene unclear. Trimming pared 6 bases from V and 6 bases from J, leaving 16 bases between. Germline CDR1 is SGHVS and CDR2 is FNYEAQ. This CDR3 region has 14 residues. CDR3 in DNA: TGTGCCAGCAGTAACCCCATAAGTGCGGATACGCAGTATTTT. Encoded protein: CASSNPISADTQYF.

The CDR3 sequence is CASSSRDRAVRTEAFF. The CDR3 region has the DNA TGTGCCAGCAGCTCCCGGGACAGGGCGGTAAGGACTGAAGCTTTCTTT. The rearrangement uses TRBV7-8 and TRBJ1-1; TRBD1 matches at 9 bases. CDR1 is SGHVS and CDR2 is FQNEAQ in the germline V gene. V lost 4 bases to trimming and J lost 5 bases; unmatched junction nucleotides: 11. This CDR3 contains 16 residues.

The rearrangement joins TRBV29-1 to TRBJ2-3; D is uncertain. Per germline, CDR1 SQVTM and CDR2 ANQGSEA. The CDR3 runs 12 residues. Trimming shortened V by 7 bases and J by 0 bases, and 8 bases separated the two germline ends. CDR3 DNA sequence: TGCAGCGAAAGCGTGAGCACAGATACGCAGTATTTT. Its translation is CSESVSTDTQYF.

This clone has a single count. The CDR3 protein is CASSLGRADTQYF. CDR3 DNA sequence: TGCGCCAGCAGCCTGGGGAGGGCGGATACGCAGTATTTT. V is TRBV5-1 and J is TRBJ2-3, with 7 positions matching TRBD2. The V and J ends lost 4 bases and 6 bases, in that order; junction bases with no gene match: 5. The CDR3 is 13 residues long. CDR1 is SGHRS and CDR2 is YFSETQ in the germline V gene.

This chain uses TRBV11-2 with TRBJ2-7; the D is unclear. The CDR3 sequence is 13 residues long. CDR1 is SGHAT, CDR2 FQNNGV, per germline. The V and J ends lost 1 base and 4 bases respectively, with 8 bases between them. Here the CDR3 DNA reads TGTGCCAGCAGCTTAGGCCAGGTTTACGAGCAGTACTTC. Translated, it gives CASSLGQVYEQYF.

This chain connects TRBV9 to TRBJ2-7; the D is unclear. CDR1 and CDR2 (germline): SGDLS, YYNGEE. The CDR3 runs to 11 residues. V dropped 0 bases and J dropped 4 bases, with 2 bases sitting between them. Written as DNA, the CDR3 is TGTGCCAGCAGCGTAGTATACGAGCAGTACTTC. This sequence encodes CASSVVYEQYF.

The chain is built from TRBV19 and TRBJ1-5; maybe TRBD1 (6 bases). CDR3 size: 13 residues. Trimming pared 4 bases from V and 6 bases from J, leaving 10 bases between. CDR1 LNHDA and CDR2 SQIVND come from the germline V gene (reference sequence). The CDR3 DNA is TGTGCCAGTAGTAGTGGGGGGGCTCAGCCCCAGCATTTT. It specifies CASSSGGAQPQHF.

With respect to this clone: An end of the junction differs from the germline gene, which may be a read error. The chain couples TRBV7-7 to TRBJ2-5; 7 bases fit TRBD2. Per germline, CDR1 SSHAT and CDR2 FNYEAQ (reference sequence). The CDR3 length is 14 residues. The CDR3 DNA is TGTGCTAGCAGCTTGTCGGGGGGTCGGGAGACCCAGTACTTC. Residues: CASSLSGGRETQYF.

The chain couples TRBV10-3 to TRBJ2-7; no reliable D call. CDR1 is ENHRY and CDR2 is SYGVKD in the germline V gene. The CDR3 covers 13 residues. Trimming took off 4 bases at V and 6 bases at J, with 13 bases between the two ends. This CDR3 reads CAISGIDVVEQYF. CDR3 nucleotide sequence: TGTGCCATCAGTGGAATCGACGTGGTCGAGCAGTACTTC.

V is TRBV20-1 and J is TRBJ2-7; possible D gene TRBD1, 5 bases. The V end lost 6 bases, the J end lost 3 bases, and 9 bases lay between the germline ends. CDR3 length: 11 amino acids. CDR1 and CDR2 (germline): DFQATT, SNEGSKA (reference sequence). CDR3 protein: CSARARYEQYF. The CDR3 DNA follows: TGCAGTGCCAGGGCCCGCTACGAGCAGTACTTC.

The J gene is TRBJ2-5, the V gene TRBV2; no clear D gene. Trimming shortened V by 8 bases and J by 1 base, and 11 bases separated the two germline ends. The CDR3 consists of 13 residues. The germline gives CDR1 SNHLY, CDR2 FYNNEI. The CDR3 region has the DNA TGTGCCAGCGATAGTCGAGCCCAAGAGACCCAGTACTTC. Amino acids: CASDSRAQETQYF.

V usage is TRBV27 and J usage is TRBJ1-1, with D possibly being TRBD1 (6 bases). Trimming cost V 5 bases and J 4 bases, with 11 bases left between them. The germline V gene encodes CDR1 MNHEY and CDR2 SMNVEV (reference sequence). The CDR3 loop spans 13 amino acids. Here the CDR3 DNA reads TGTGCCAGCAGTCAGGGGCTAGGCACTGAAGCTTTCTTT. This sequence encodes CASSQGLGTEAFF.

The chain couples TRBV27 to TRBJ1-1, with 11 bases lining up with TRBD1. Germline CDR1 and CDR2: MNHEY and SMNVEV (reference sequence). This CDR3 spans 16 amino acids. The V segment lost 6 bases and the J segment 4 bases; nucleotides outside the gene matches: 10. The CDR3 sequence: CASSSLPGTGGTEAFF. The CDR3 DNA reads TGTGCCAGCAGCTCACTACCCGGGACAGGGGGCACTGAAGCTTTCTTT.

The V gene is TRBV4-1, the J gene TRBJ2-2; TRBD1 is a possible D gene (6 bases). The V gene's germline CDR1 is MGHRA and CDR2 YSYEKL. V was shortened by 5 bases and J by 4 bases, with 17 bases between the two germline ends. The CDR3 has 16 amino acids. The CDR3 bases are TGCGCCAGCAGCAATCGACAGGTTTCGGGCACCGGGGAGCTGTTTTTT. Protein product: CASSNRQVSGTGELFF.

The rearrangement links TRBV4-1 to TRBJ1-4, with a weak D call TRBD1 (6 bases). Per germline, CDR1 MGHRA and CDR2 YSYEKL. Between the trimmed V and J ends, which lost 3 bases and 2 bases, there was a span of 13 bases. The CDR3 loop spans 16 amino acids. This CDR3 is CASSQATGTTNEKLFF. CDR3 DNA sequence: TGCGCCAGCAGCCAGGCAACAGGGACGACTAATGAAAAACTGTTTTTT.

About this clone itself: Distinct nucleotide sequences in the sample also encode this CDR3. V is TRBV6-1 and J is TRBJ2-7, with D tentatively TRBD1 or TRBD2 (5 bases each). V was shortened by 7 bases and J by 0 bases, with 13 bases between the two germline ends. This CDR3 spans 14 amino acids. CDR1 and CDR2 (germline): MNHNS, SASEGT. The CDR3 is CASTGTVSSYEQYF. CDR3 nucleotide sequence: TGTGCCAGCACTGGGACGGTCAGCTCCTACGAGCAGTACTTC.

The chain combines TRBV7-9 with TRBJ2-1, with 13 bases matching TRBD2. Germline V CDR1 and CDR2: SEHNR, FQNEAQ (reference sequence). The CDR3 extends over 16 amino acids. Trimming took 6 bases from V and 3 from J; bases not matched to a gene: 5. Here the CDR3 reads CASSLTSGRVYNEQFF. The CDR3 bases are TGTGCCAGCAGTTTAACTAGCGGGAGGGTCTACAATGAGCAGTTCTTC.